A selection of T cell receptor beta chains follows, all from one sample in a study of blood T cells in healthy people across ages. Via MiXCR, TCRdb re-called the 5' RACE reads, giving one row per CDR3 protein. This sample carries about 1.5 million distinct CDR3 sequences, approximately 43% of them seen once, and the ten largest clones take 4%. The sample taken for sequencing was blood. These receptors originate from a woman aged 18-29 years in good health. CDR3s include the opening cysteine and the closing phenylalanine or tryptophan. The D gene is left open where the match is weak. A clone size is listed for some rows: how often the clone was seen (once, few, many), or a class if it is expanded.

d_call j_call clone_size v_call cdr3_aa cdr3_nt
. TRBJ2-6 few TRBV6-5 CASSYSRGQLSGANVLTF TGTGCCAGCAGTTACTCGAGAGGACAGCTCTCTGGGGCCAACGTCCTGACTTTC
TRBD2 TRBJ2-7 . TRBV28 CASSLDGRAAEQYF TGTGCCAGCAGTTTAGACGGGAGGGCCGCTGAGCAGTACTTC
. TRBJ1-2 . TRBV20-1 CSAGDYYGYTF TGCAGTGCTGGAGATTACTATGGCTACACCTTC
. TRBJ2-7 . TRBV5-5 CASSLMGTNSYEQYF TGTGCCAGCAGCTTGATGGGAACGAACTCCTACGAGCAGTACTTC
. TRBJ1-4 . TRBV4-3 CASSQEARENEKLFF TGCGCCAGCAGCCAAGAAGCCAGGGAAAACGAAAAACTGTTTTTT
TRBD2 TRBJ2-6 . TRBV27 CASTPLEGLAFSGANVLTF TGTGCCAGCACCCCTTTGGAGGGACTAGCGTTCTCTGGGGCCAACGTCCTGACTTTC
. TRBJ2-3 . TRBV6-2/TRBV6-3 CASDCGLTKSPSTDTQYF TGTGCCAGCGACTGCGGACTAACGAAATCACCTAGCACAGATACGCAGTATTTT
. TRBJ2-5 . TRBV3-1 CASSPPVVGETQYF TGTGCCAGCAGCCCACCGGTGGTCGGAGAGACCCAGTACTTC
. TRBJ2-5 many TRBV2 CASSLDSGMRWTQYF TGTGCCAGCAGTCTCGACTCGGGTATGAGATGGACCCAGTACTTC
. TRBJ2-1 many TRBV29-1 CSAAANEQFF TGCAGCGCCGCAGCAAATGAGCAGTTCTTC
. TRBJ2-2 . TRBV29-1 CIAEDGELFF TGCATCGCAGAGGACGGGGAGCTGTTTTTT
. TRBJ2-7 . TRBV7-2 CASSTMAGSYNEQYF TGTGCCAGCAGCACCATGGCGGGGAGTTACAATGAGCAGTACTTC
. TRBJ1-6 many TRBV29-1 CSVTTGRGNSPLHF TGCAGCGTTACTACAGGCCGGGGTAATTCACCCCTCCACTTT
. TRBJ2-3 . TRBV6-1 CASSEGSDTQYF TGTGCCAGCAGTGAAGGTTCTGATACGCAGTATTTT
. TRBJ1-2 few TRBV24-1 CATSDSVGGYGYTF TGTGCCACCAGTGACTCGGTGGGGGGCTATGGCTACACCTTC
TRBD1 TRBJ2-1 few TRBV20-1 CSARRTGSEQFF TGCAGTGCTAGAAGGACAGGGAGTGAGCAGTTCTTC
. TRBJ1-2 many TRBV12-3/TRBV12-4 CASSPNDYYGYTF TGTGCCAGCAGTCCGAATGACTACTATGGCTACACCTTC
. TRBJ1-4 . TRBV20-1 CSVRSQGRGSNEKLFF TGCAGTGTTCGGTCCCAGGGCCGGGGATCTAATGAAAAACTGTTTTTT
TRBD1 TRBJ1-1 few TRBV7-2 CASGPGQFLTEAFF TGTGCCAGCGGACCGGGACAGTTTCTCACTGAAGCTTTCTTT
. TRBJ1-1 few TRBV4-3 CASSRGREWVNNEAFF TGCGCCAGCAGCCGGGGGAGGGAATGGGTGAACAATGAAGCTTTCTTT
. TRBJ2-7 many TRBV29-1 CSVGDTGSTEQYF TGCAGCGTTGGGGACACCGGTTCGACCGAGCAGTACTTC
. TRBJ2-5 . TRBV12-3/TRBV12-4 CASSPQPRGETQYF TGTGCCAGCAGTCCCCAGCCCAGGGGAGAGACCCAGTACTTC
. TRBJ2-3 few TRBV7-2 CASSYVRVRLDTDTQYF TGTGCCAGCAGCTATGTCCGGGTGCGACTAGATACAGATACGCAGTATTTT
. TRBJ2-7 . TRBV5-5 CASSLVDGEQYF TGTGCCAGCAGCTTGGTAGATGGCGAGCAGTACTTC
. TRBJ1-1 . TRBV6-5 CASSYGLAPTNTEAFF TGTGCCAGCAGTTATGGTCTGGCTCCTACAAACACTGAAGCTTTCTTT
TRBD2 TRBJ2-3 . TRBV28 CASSRRKAGSTDTQYF TGTGCCAGCAGTCGCCGAAAAGCGGGAAGCACAGATACGCAGTATTTT
. TRBJ1-6 . TRBV7-9 CASSLGGGWPLHF TGTGCCAGCAGCTTAGGTGGGGGATGGCCCCTCCACTTT
. TRBJ2-5 . TRBV25-1 CASSDSKGRYNEQYF TGTGCCAGCAGTGATTCAAAAGGAAGATACAATGAGCAGTACTTC
TRBD2 TRBJ2-3 few TRBV7-9 CASSYPRLAGNTDTQYF TGTGCCAGCAGCTACCCTCGACTAGCGGGGAACACAGATACGCAGTATTTT
. TRBJ2-3 . TRBV20-1 CSAQQGGSTDTQYF TGCAGTGCCCAGCAGGGGGGTAGCACAGATACGCAGTATTTT
TRBD1 TRBJ2-5 many TRBV7-3 CASSLSGTEETQYF TGTGCCAGCAGCTTATCGGGGACAGAAGAGACCCAGTACTTC
. TRBJ2-6 . TRBV6-1 CASSEASSGANVPTF TGTGCCAGCAGTGAAGCGAGTTCTGGGGCCAACGTCCCGACTTTC
TRBD2 TRBJ2-1 . TRBV28 CASSPRLAGVKGEQFF TGTGCCAGCAGCCCCAGGCTAGCGGGAGTCAAGGGTGAGCAGTTCTTC
TRBD1 TRBJ1-2 few TRBV29-1 CSVPARDRGDYGYTF TGCAGCGTCCCGGCCAGGGACAGGGGTGACTATGGCTACACCTTC
. TRBJ1-1 . TRBV12-3/TRBV12-4 CASRREGIRNTEAFF TGTGCCAGCCGCCGGGAGGGTATTAGGAACACTGAAGCTTTCTTT
TRBD1 TRBJ2-5 . TRBV20-1 CSAAGQGTETQYF TGCAGTGCTGCCGGACAGGGAACAGAGACCCAGTACTTC
. TRBJ2-5 few TRBV20-1 CSARAGVETQYF TGCAGTGCTAGGGCTGGGGTGGAGACCCAGTACTTC
. TRBJ2-3 once TRBV9 CASSGPEGDTQYF TGTGCCAGCAGCGGCCCCGAGGGGGATACGCAGTATTTT
. TRBJ1-5 . TRBV29-1 CSVTTRGGDINQPQHF TGCAGCGTTACCACCCGCGGGGGTGATATCAATCAGCCCCAGCATTTT
. TRBJ1-2 few TRBV12-3/TRBV12-4 CASSTGHYYGYTF TGTGCCAGCAGCACGGGACACTACTATGGCTACACCTTC
. TRBJ2-5 . TRBV29-1 CSGGLDEQYF TGCAGCGGGGGGCTCGATGAGCAGTACTTC
. TRBJ2-3 . TRBV12-3/TRBV12-4 CASLRWGGNTDAQYF TGTGCCAGCCTCAGGTGGGGCGGGAACACAGATGCGCAGTATTTT
. TRBJ1-5 few TRBV28 CASGTASNQPQHF TGTGCCTCGGGAACAGCTAGCAATCAGCCCCAGCATTTT
TRBD1 TRBJ2-1 few TRBV5-1 CASSSGTGAFRSSYNEQFF TGCGCCAGCAGCTCCGGGACAGGGGCCTTCAGGAGCTCCTACAATGAGCAGTTCTTC
. TRBJ1-6 . TRBV4-1 CVSSQENSNSPLHF TGCGTCAGCAGCCAAGAAAACAGTAATTCACCCCTCCACTTT
. TRBJ1-2 few TRBV5-6 CASSLYRAAYGYTF TGTGCCAGCAGCTTGTACAGGGCTGCCTATGGCTACACCTTC
. TRBJ2-4 . TRBV20-1 CSARDRQLAKNIQYF TGCAGTGCTAGAGATCGGCAGCTAGCCAAAAACATTCAGTACTTC
. TRBJ2-1 few TRBV5-6 CASSLARPFGEQFF TGTGCCAGCAGCTTGGCAAGGCCCTTCGGTGAGCAGTTCTTC
. TRBJ1-1 . TRBV6-5 CASSYYRMNTEAFF TGTGCCAGCAGTTATTACAGAATGAACACTGAAGCTTTCTTT
. TRBJ2-5 . TRBV10-3 CAISEPGRGYEQYF TGTGCCATCAGTGAACCGGGCCGGGGCTACGAGCAGTACTTT
. TRBJ1-4 few TRBV7-8 CASSLLGRNYATNEKLFF TGTGCCAGCAGCTTACTGGGACGGAATTATGCAACTAATGAAAAACTGTTTTTT
. TRBJ2-1 few TRBV5-1 CASSLARGGNNEQFF TGCGCCAGCAGCTTGGCCAGGGGGGGGAACAATGAGCAGTTCTTC
. TRBJ2-7 . TRBV25-1 CASSELGGGRGDEQYF TGTGCCAGCAGTGAATTAGGGGGAGGCAGGGGCGACGAGCAGTACTTC